These 30 T cell receptor beta chains came from one sample sequenced in a study of cytomegalovirus exposure and HLA in healthy donors. This table comes from immunoSEQ multiplex PCR, and its TCRdb copy is limited to in-frame clones, with some not included. The sample includes about 100,000 clones, 90% to 97% of them seen just once. Sample: PBMCs. These receptors all come from a woman under 30 in good health and CMV-seronegative.

The chain couples TRBV5-1 to TRBJ1-2; weak D call: TRBD1 (6 bases). The CDR3 spans 15 residues. V lost 1 base and J lost 2, with 12 bases in between. Germline loops: CDR1 SGHRS, CDR2 YFSETQ. CDR3 amino acids: CASSLWGQTNYGYTF. CDR3 nucleotide sequence: TGCGCCAGCAGCTTGTGGGGACAAACGAACTATGGCTACACCTTC.

The genes are TRBV6-5 and TRBJ1-5; the D gene is possibly TRBD1 (5 bases). V was shortened by 5 bases and J by 6 bases, with 17 bases between the two germline ends. CDR1 is MNHEY, CDR2 SVGAGI, per germline. The CDR3 has 15 residues. CDR3 sequence: CASSTSQGGSQPQHF. The CDR3 DNA reads as TGTGCCAGCAGTACCTCTCAGGGTGGCAGTCAGCCCCAGCATTTT.

The chain's CDR3 is CASSDEASGGYNEQFF. CDR3 nucleotide sequence: TGTGCCAGCAGTGACGAGGCTAGCGGGGGTTACAATGAGCAGTTCTTC. The chain carries TRBV6-4 and TRBJ2-1; 10 nucleotides match TRBD2. The trim removed 2 bases at V and 4 bases at J, leaving 5 bases unmatched. Germline loops: CDR1 MRHNA, CDR2 SNTAGT. The CDR3 contains 16 residues.

The rearrangement links TRBV5-6 to TRBJ1-2, with D uncertain. Trimming left V 1 base short and J 5 bases short, with 15 bases between. Looked up from germline, CDR1 is SGHDT and CDR2 is YYEEEE. The CDR3 length is 15 residues. CDR3 bases: TGTGCCAGCAGCTTGCTGCAGGCGGGAATGTATGGCTACACCTTC. It specifies CASSLLQAGMYGYTF.

The chain combines TRBV27 with TRBJ1-1; D is unclear. V lost 7 bases and J 5 bases, leaving 17 bases between the germline ends. Germline V gene lookup returns CDR1 MNHEY and CDR2 SMNVEV (reference sequence). This CDR3 contains 14 residues. The CDR3 protein is CASMRGGKVTEAFF. The CDR3 nucleotides are TGTGCCAGCATGAGAGGAGGGAAGGTTACTGAAGCTTTCTTT.

For the CDR3, the DNA is TGTGCCAGCTCACCATCGGCGGGGGTTTTGGGAAACACCATATATTTT. It codes for CASSPSAGVLGNTIYF. V and J are TRBV18 and TRBJ1-3; the D gene is possibly TRBD1 (5 bases). The CDR3 runs 16 residues. Trimming stripped 2 bases from V and 4 bases from J, with 15 bases between. Germline-derived CDR1 and CDR2 are KGHSH and LQKENI.

The chain has TRBV6-5 and TRBJ1-6; 8 nucleotides match TRBD1. Germline V gene sequence: CDR1 MNHEY, CDR2 SVGAGI. J gave up 7 bases and V 6 bases, and 5 bases lay outside the gene matches. The CDR3 spans 14 residues. As DNA, the CDR3 is TGTGCCAGCAGGACGACAGGGGTCAATTCACCCCTCCACTTT. It codes for CASRTTGVNSPLHF.

This chain uses TRBV30 with TRBJ1-2; D unclear. The germline V and J ends were trimmed by 3 bases and 5 bases, with 10 bases remaining between them. Germline V gene data show CDR1 as GTSNPN and CDR2 as SVGIG (reference sequence). The CDR3 length is 12 residues. CDR3 DNA: TGTGCCTGGAGCCCCGGGTCTTATGGCTACACCTTC. Protein product: CAWSPGSYGYTF.

The chain recombines TRBV4-3 with TRBJ2-3, with 10 nucleotides matching TRBD1. The CDR3 sequence is 15 residues long. Germline V gene sequence: CDR1 LGHNA, CDR2 YSLEER. V trimming: 4 bases; J trimming: 4 bases; junction bases outside the gene matches: 5. CDR3 loop: CASSPGDRGSDTQYF. CDR3 DNA sequence: TGCGCCAGCAGCCCCGGGGACAGGGGTTCAGATACGCAGTATTTT.

The chain carries TRBV9 and TRBJ2-3, with TRBD2 identical over 14 bases. Germline lookup yields CDR1 SGDLS and CDR2 YYNGEE. This CDR3 contains 19 residues. J gave up 0 bases and V 4 bases, and 10 bases lay outside the gene matches. The CDR3 sequence: CASSPTGTSGGSSTDTQYF. In nucleotides, the CDR3 is TGTGCCAGCAGCCCTACCGGGACTAGCGGGGGTTCGAGCACAGATACGCAGTATTTT.

The chain employs TRBV5-1 and TRBJ1-4; maybe TRBD1 (5 bases). The CDR3 extends over 14 amino acids. The V and J ends lost 4 bases and 8 bases respectively, with 15 bases between them. Germline values: CDR1 SGHRS, CDR2 YFSETQ. The CDR3 DNA sequence: TGCGCCAGCAGCCCCGCGGGGGTGTTGGAAAAACTGTTTTTT. Translation: CASSPAGVLEKLFF. Drawing the rest from reference TRBV5-1 and TRBJ1-4, the complete variable domain is KAGVTQTPRYLIKTRGQQVTLSCSPISGHRSVSWYQQTPGQGLQFLFEYFSETQRNKGNFPGRFSGRQFSNSRSEMNVSTLELGDSALYLCASSPAGVLEKLFFGSGTQLSVL.

This clone was detected once. The chain has TRBV5-1 and TRBJ1-5; D is unresolved. Germline CDR1 and CDR2: SGHRS and YFSETQ. CDR3 length equals 13 residues. Trimming removed 4 bases from V and 6 bases from J, with 11 bases in between. The CDR3 region is CASSTDGLQPQHF. CDR3 nucleotides: TGCGCCAGCAGCACGGACGGACTTCAGCCCCAGCATTTT.

The chain links TRBV6-1 to TRBJ2-5; D is undetermined. The CDR3 loop spans 14 amino acids. Per the germline V gene, CDR1 is MNHNS and CDR2 is SASEGT. V lost 5 bases and J lost 1, with 11 bases in between. The CDR3 reads CASSPSWAQETQYF. The CDR3 region has the DNA TGTGCCAGCAGTCCCAGTTGGGCCCAAGAGACCCAGTACTTC.

The chain uses TRBV7-2 and TRBJ1-3; D is perhaps TRBD1 (6 bases). The CDR3 is 15 amino acids. Germline CDR1 reads SGHTA; CDR2 reads FQGNSA. Trimming left V 3 bases short and J 0 bases short, with 9 bases between. The CDR3 DNA follows: TGTGCCAGCAGCTTCCTGACAGGCTCTGGAAACACCATATATTTT. Protein product: CASSFLTGSGNTIYF. Complete variable domain (other parts from reference TRBV7-2 and TRBJ1-3): GAGVSQSPSNKVTEKGKDVELRCDPISGHTALYWYRQSLGQGLEFLIYFQGNSAPDKSGLPSDRFSAERTGGSVSTLTIQRTQQEDSAVYLCASSFLTGSGNTIYFGEGSWLTVV.

The chain couples TRBV5-1 to TRBJ1-2; maybe TRBD1 (5 bases). Germline V gene sequence: CDR1 SGHRS, CDR2 YFSETQ. V lost 0 bases, J lost 8 bases, and 17 bases lay in between. There are 15 residues in the CDR3. In DNA, the CDR3 is TGCGCCAGCAGCTTGGCCACAGGAGAACGCTCCGGCTACACCTTC. Protein product: CASSLATGERSGYTF.

The chain couples TRBV19 to TRBJ2-7, with 7 bases lining up with TRBD1. This CDR3 contains 15 residues. Germline CDR1 reads LNHDA; CDR2 reads SQIVND (reference sequence). V was clipped by 1 base and J by 5 bases; unmatched bases: 8. The CDR3 spells CASSIVRQGYNEQYF. CDR3 sequence (DNA): TGTGCCAGTAGTATAGTTAGACAGGGTTACAACGAGCAGTACTTC. The full variable domain, completed using reference TRBV19 and TRBJ2-7, is DGGITQSPKYLFRKEGQNVTLSCEQNLNHDAMYWYRQDPGQGLRLIYYSQIVNDFQKGDIAEGYSVSREKKESFPLTVTSAQKNPTAFYLCASSIVRQGYNEQYFGPGTRLTVT.

The genes are TRBV7-2 and TRBJ2-7, with D possibly matching TRBD2 (6 bases). V lost 5 bases and J lost 9, with 11 bases in between. CDR3 length: 11 residues. The V gene's germline CDR1 is SGHTA and CDR2 FQGNSA. CDR3 DNA sequence: TGTGCCAGCAGCCGGGGGAGGCTGCAGTACTTC. Amino acids: CASSRGRLQYF. Using reference TRBV7-2 and TRBJ2-7 for the parts outside the CDR3, the full variable domain is GAGVSQSPSNKVTEKGKDVELRCDPISGHTALYWYRQSLGQGLEFLIYFQGNSAPDKSGLPSDRFSAERTGGSVSTLTIQRTQQEDSAVYLCASSRGRLQYFGPGTRLTVT.

This sequence joins TRBV7-9 and TRBJ2-5; 7 nucleotides agree with TRBD2. The ends lost 5 bases at V and 1 base at J; junction bases unmatched: 16. Germline V gene lookup returns CDR1 SEHNR and CDR2 FQNEAQ (reference sequence). The CDR3 has 18 amino acids. The CDR3 DNA follows: TGTGCCAGCAGCCAGAATCGTCAATTGTCTAGCGGCCAAGAGACCCAGTACTTC. This sequence encodes CASSQNRQLSSGQETQYF.

The V gene is TRBV10-3, the J gene TRBJ1-5; the match to TRBD1 covers 9 bases. Trimming cost V 10 bases and J 0 bases; bases outside gene matches: 13. The germline V gene encodes CDR1 ENHRY and CDR2 SYGVKD. The CDR3 is 17 residues long. In DNA form, the CDR3 reads TGTGCCACCGCATCCACCGGGACAGGGAATAGCAATCAGCCCCAGCATTTT. This gives the protein CATASTGTGNSNQPQHF.

This chain joins TRBV27 and TRBJ2-5; D may be TRBD2 (6 bases). Trimming stripped 11 bases from V and 2 bases from J, with 21 bases between. Germline V gene lookup returns CDR1 MNHEY and CDR2 SMNVEV (reference sequence). The CDR3 is made up of 15 amino acids. CDR3 DNA: TGTGCCCCCTTGAGGGTAGCGGCTTATCAAGAGACCCAGTACTTC. Translating gives CAPLRVAAYQETQYF.

This chain uses TRBV30 with TRBJ2-5, with D uncertain. CDR3 length equals 14 residues. Trimming took 4 bases from V and 5 from J, leaving 17 bases between them. CDR1 GTSNPN and CDR2 SVGIG come from the germline V gene (reference sequence). For the CDR3, the DNA is TGTGCCTGGACCAACTCTCGACTTTCGGAGACCCAGTACTTC. Translation gives CAWTNSRLSETQYF.

V and J are TRBV2 and TRBJ2-5; 9 nucleotides line up with TRBD1. Germline CDR1 SNHLY, CDR2 FYNNEI. The CDR3 is 15 residues long. The junction had 10 bases not matched to a gene; V was cut back by 7 bases and J by 4 bases. In DNA, the CDR3 is TGTGCCAGCAACGGACAGGGGACGAAGGGAGAGACCCAGTACTTC. Translation: CASNGQGTKGETQYF. Filled out from reference TRBV2 and TRBJ2-5, the complete variable domain reads EPEVTQTPSHQVTQMGQEVILRCVPISNHLYFYWYRQILGQKVEFLVSFYNNEISEKSEIFDDQFSVERPDGSNFTLKIRSTKLEDSAMYFCASNGQGTKGETQYFGPGTRLLVL.

This chain connects TRBV7-9 to TRBJ2-6, with D perhaps TRBD2 (6 bases). The V gene's germline CDR1 is SEHNR and CDR2 FQNEAQ (reference sequence). Trimming took 5 bases from V and 1 from J, leaving 15 bases between them. The length of the CDR3 is 17 residues. The CDR3 loop reads CASSRERRLSGANVLTF. CDR3 DNA sequence: TGTGCCAGCAGCCGGGAGCGACGCCTATCTGGGGCCAACGTCCTGACTTTC.

This clone showed up just once. The chain uses TRBV10-3 and TRBJ1-1; 7 nucleotides line up with TRBD1. This CDR3 contains 14 residues. Trimming at V came to 11 bases and at J to 3 bases, leaving 12 bases not matched to a gene. Germline loops: CDR1 ENHRY, CDR2 SYGVKD. The CDR3 loop reads CAVQRQGPDTEAFF. The CDR3 nucleotides read TGTGCCGTCCAAAGACAGGGTCCGGACACTGAAGCTTTCTTT.

The rearrangement joins TRBV4-2 to TRBJ2-7; 9 nucleotides line up with TRBD2. CDR1 and CDR2 (germline): LGHNA, YNFKEQ. This CDR3 is 15 amino acids long. Trimming removed 1 base from V and 5 bases from J; junction bases left unmatched: 6. The CDR3 nucleotides are TGTGCCAGCAGCCAAGGGGCGGGGGGGTTGAACGAGCAGTACTTC. Encoded protein: CASSQGAGGLNEQYF.

J is TRBJ2-7 and V is TRBV15, with D perhaps TRBD1 (5 bases). This CDR3 has 15 amino acids. Trimming stripped 0 bases from V and 3 bases from J, with 12 bases between. Germline assignment: CDR1 LNHNV and CDR2 YYDKDF (reference sequence). In DNA form, the CDR3 reads TGTGCCACCAGCAGAGATGAAGGGGCCCTCTACGAGCAGTACTTC. It codes for CATSRDEGALYEQYF.

The gene calls are TRBV7-2 and TRBJ2-1; D is possibly TRBD1 (6 bases). The CDR3 is made up of 17 amino acids. The germline gives CDR1 SGHTA, CDR2 FQGNSA. Trimming removed 3 bases at V and 0 bases at J, with 15 bases between. CDR3 nucleotide sequence: TGTGCCAGCAGCTTTAATCTTAGGGGGAGCTCCTACAATGAGCAGTTCTTC. It specifies CASSFNLRGSSYNEQFF.

The gene calls are TRBV7-9 and TRBJ2-1; 7 nucleotides align to TRBD1. CDR3 length equals 16 residues. V was clipped by 4 bases and J by 7 bases; unmatched bases: 13. Looked up from germline, CDR1 is SEHNR and CDR2 is FQNEAQ (reference sequence). The CDR3 DNA is TGTGCCAGCAGCTCCCCCCGTGGGCAGGGGGTGAATGAGCAGTTCTTC. Amino acids: CASSSPRGQGVNEQFF.

The gene calls are TRBV5-5 and TRBJ2-5; weak D call: TRBD2 (5 bases). Trimming pared 2 bases from V and 5 bases from J, leaving 13 bases between. This CDR3 has 14 amino acids. Germline V gene sequence: CDR1 SGHKS, CDR2 YYEKEE (reference sequence). In nucleotides, the CDR3 is TGTGCCAGCAGCTTTACTAGTTGGCAGGAGACCCAGTACTTC. Its translation is CASSFTSWQETQYF. The entire variable domain, with the rest obtained from reference TRBV5-5 and TRBJ2-5, is as follows: DAGVTQSPTHLIKTRGQQVTLRCSPISGHKSVSWYQQVLGQGPQFIFQYYEKEERGRGNFPDRFSARQFPNYSSELNVNALLLGDSALYLCASSFTSWQETQYFGPGTRLLVL.

The rearrangement joins TRBV28 to TRBJ1-2, with 10 bases that match TRBD1. CDR1 is MDHEN, CDR2 SYDVKM, per germline. CDR3 size: 14 residues. V lost 10 bases, J lost 8 bases, and 13 bases stayed unmatched. The DNA for the CDR3 is TGTGCCACCCCTAGGACAGGGGGAACGGGAGGCTACACCTTC. Translated: CATPRTGGTGGYTF.